This entry lists 5 T cell receptor beta chains sequenced from one sample in a study of T cell responses to AZD1222 COVID-19 vaccine (dated by TCRdb to about 2021). The label giving this sample's time point can be read as: about 28 days (+/-7) after the second vaccine dose. Receptors were amplified or captured by the immunoSEQ multiplex PCR assay. TCRdb retrieved this table from immuneACCESS and kept in-frame rearrangements only. Not all clones are present; in checked studies, unresolved V genes account for under half, and no reason is known for the remainder. The sample has 55,000 to 70,000 clones on record, roughly 89% of them singletons. The ten largest clones take up 5% to 6.5% of the sample. This material consisted of peripheral blood, taken 28 days after the second AZD1222 dose. These receptors originate from an adult who received the AZD1222 COVID-19 vaccine.

This chain links TRBV11-2 with TRBJ2-7, with 12 bases identical to TRBD2. V lost 6 bases and J lost 6; bases outside the gene matches: 6. Germline V CDR1 and CDR2: SGHAT, FQNNGV. This CDR3 is built from 14 residues. DNA of the CDR3: TGTGCCAGCAGACCACAGGGACTAGCGGGCGAGCAGTACTTC. It yields the protein CASRPQGLAGEQYF.

The DNA for the CDR3 is TGTGCCAGCTGGGCCCTGCAGGGGGCTTCGAACACTGAAGCTTTCTTT. Residues: CASWALQGASNTEAFF. The chain combines TRBV18 with TRBJ1-1; 8 bases are shared with TRBD1. Trimming cost V 7 bases and J 1 base; bases outside gene matches: 11. The CDR3 is 16 residues long. Germline CDR1 KGHSH, CDR2 LQKENI.

This clone turned up a few times. The gene calls are TRBV4-3 and TRBJ2-4, with 14 positions matching TRBD2. CDR1 and CDR2 from the germline V gene are LGHNA and YSLEER. The CDR3 loop spans 20 amino acids. Trimming at V came to 2 bases and at J to 3 bases, leaving 12 bases not matched to a gene. The CDR3 DNA reads TGCGCCAGCAGCCAAACTCCGGGACTAGCGGGAGATGTCAGCAAAAACATTCAGTACTTC. This encodes CASSQTPGLAGDVSKNIQYF.

The rearrangement uses TRBV4-3 and TRBJ2-7, with D perhaps matching TRBD1 or TRBD2 (5 bases each). The length of the CDR3 is 16 residues. Germline V lookup: CDR1 LGHNA, CDR2 YSLEER. V was clipped by 0 bases and J by 0 bases, with 12 bases between them. This CDR3 is CASSQEMGERSYEQYF. CDR3 in DNA: TGCGCCAGCAGCCAAGAGATGGGGGAACGCTCCTACGAGCAGTACTTC.

J is TRBJ1-5 and V is TRBV7-2, with 9 bases that match TRBD1. CDR3 length: 14 residues. J gave up 6 bases and V 5 bases, and 5 bases lay outside the gene matches. Germline lookup yields CDR1 SGHTA and CDR2 FQGNSA. Here the CDR3 reads CASSPGTGPQPQHF. The CDR3 DNA reads as TGTGCCAGCAGCCCTGGGACAGGGCCTCAGCCCCAGCATTTT. Based on the CDR3 plus reference TRBV7-2 and TRBJ1-5, the full variable domain is GAGVSQSPSNKVTEKGKDVELRCDPISGHTALYWYRQSLGQGLEFLIYFQGNSAPDKSGLPSDRFSAERTGGSVSTLTIQRTQQEDSAVYLCASSPGTGPQPQHFGDGTRLSIL.